This TCR beta chain is drawn from a study of T cells in Graves' hyperthyroidism and ophthalmopathy. This clonotype was detected many times. The antigen is unknown. V was clipped by 6 bases and J by 4 bases, with 8 bases between them. CDR1 and CDR2 (germline): LNHDA, SQIVND (reference sequence). CDR3 size: 12 residues. Study findings and constraints: The model predicted ophthalmopathy a median approximately 6 months before onset.

The CDR3 regions of TCR beta were amplified from RNA transcripts. TCR CDR3 underwent first-round RT-PCR with the HTBI primer set. From the multiplex PCR reads, TCRdb called clonotypes with MiXCR, one entry per CDR3 protein. This sample has nearly 250,000 distinct CDR3 sequences; more than 20% occur once, and the top ten carry roughly a third. The sequencing input was blood. The source is a woman aged 40 to 49 with Graves' ophthalmopathy. The rearrangement links TRBV19 to TRBJ2-3; D is uncertain. The CDR3 DNA is TGTGCCAGTAGCCGTGGCGCAGATACGCAGTATTTT. This encodes CASSRGADTQYF.